The next 9 T cell receptor beta chains were all read from a single sample in a study of T cell responses to AZD1222 COVID-19 vaccine. TCRdb keeps only in-frame clones here, not all; method: immunoSEQ multiplex PCR. The data show about 160,000 clones, roughly nine tenths seen once. The material sequenced was peripheral blood, taken 28 days after the second AZD1222 dose. All receptors come from an adult who received the AZD1222 COVID-19 vaccine.

J is TRBJ2-2 and V is TRBV19; 7 bases fit TRBD1. CDR1 is LNHDA, CDR2 SQIVND, per germline (reference sequence). The junction had 12 bases not matched to a gene; V was cut back by 4 bases and J by 7 bases. The CDR3 spans 16 residues. The CDR3 DNA follows: TGTGCCAGTAGTACAACACAGGGGCGTCGTGTCGGGGAGCTGTTTTTT. This gives the protein CASSTTQGRRVGELFF.

In its sample, this clone was seen once. The chain uses TRBV6-4 and TRBJ2-1, with TRBD2 matching over 8 bases. V trimming: 4 bases; J trimming: 9 bases; junction bases outside the gene matches: 8. This CDR3 region has 14 residues. Germline assignment: CDR1 MRHNA and CDR2 SNTAGT. The CDR3 nucleotides are TGTGCCAGCAGTGCACTAGCGGAGAGGACTGAGCAGTTCTTC. It specifies CASSALAERTEQFF.

The rearrangement uses TRBV10-3 and TRBJ1-5; the D is unclear. The ends were cut back, 4 bases at V and 3 bases at J, with 7 bases in the middle. Germline loops: CDR1 ENHRY, CDR2 SYGVKD. The length of the CDR3 is 13 residues. The CDR3 DNA sequence: TGTGCCATCAGTGGGGTGATCAATCAGCCCCAGCATTTT. It codes for CAISGVINQPQHF.

This clone was observed a single time. V and J are TRBV19 and TRBJ2-7; 7 bases are shared with TRBD1. The V and J ends lost 5 bases and 0 bases, in that order; junction bases with no gene match: 7. The CDR3 extends over 15 amino acids. Germline lookup yields CDR1 LNHDA and CDR2 SQIVND (reference sequence). The chain's CDR3 is CASSQGTEDSYEQYF. The CDR3 nucleotides read TGTGCCAGTAGTCAAGGGACAGAGGACTCCTACGAGCAGTACTTC.

The V gene is TRBV30, the J gene TRBJ2-1, with 13 bases fitting TRBD2. CDR3 length equals 15 residues. Germline V lookup: CDR1 GTSNPN, CDR2 SVGIG (reference sequence). J gave up 6 bases and V 2 bases, and 4 bases lay outside the gene matches. CDR3: CAWSPGTSGTNEQFF. The CDR3 DNA reads TGTGCCTGGAGTCCTGGGACTAGCGGGACCAATGAGCAGTTCTTC. The whole variable domain, filled in from reference TRBV30 and TRBJ2-1, reads SQTIHQWPATLVQPVGSPLSLECTVEGTSNPNLYWYRQAAGRGLQLLFYSVGIGQISSEVPQNLSASRPQDRQFILSSKKLLLSDSGFYLCAWSPGTSGTNEQFFGPGTRLTVL.

This chain links TRBV6-5 with TRBJ2-3, with TRBD2 matching 8 bases. The junction had 4 bases not matched to a gene; V was cut back by 6 bases and J by 2 bases. The V gene's germline CDR1 is MNHEY and CDR2 SVGAGI. This CDR3 comprises 14 residues. This chain's CDR3 is CASSAGGPTDTQYF. CDR3 coding DNA: TGTGCCAGCAGCGCGGGGGGCCCCACAGATACGCAGTATTTT.

This chain joins TRBV18 and TRBJ1-5, with 9 bases matching TRBD1. The V segment lost 3 bases and the J segment 0 bases; nucleotides outside the gene matches: 6. Germline loops: CDR1 KGHSH, CDR2 LQKENI. This CDR3 has 17 residues. Written as DNA, the CDR3 is TGTGCCAGCTCACCGAAACAGGGGGCCAGTAGCAATCAGCCCCAGCATTTT. It translates to CASSPKQGASSNQPQHF.

Here the CDR3 DNA reads TGCAGCGTTACTAGTTTTGGGATCACTGAAGCTTTCTTT. Protein product: CSVTSFGITEAFF. J is TRBJ1-1 and V is TRBV29-1; D unresolved. Trimming removed 5 bases at V and 4 bases at J, with 14 bases between. Germline V lookup: CDR1 SQVTM, CDR2 ANQGSEA. This CDR3 region has 13 residues.

The chain carries TRBV15 and TRBJ2-7, with D maybe TRBD2 (6 bases). There are 14 residues in the CDR3. In germline, CDR1 is LNHNV, CDR2 YYDKDF (reference sequence). V dropped 2 bases and J dropped 5 bases, with 13 bases sitting between them. CDR3 nucleotide sequence: TGTGCCACCAGCAGAAGGACGGGGGTGGACGAGCAGTACTTC. The encoded protein is CATSRRTGVDEQYF.